These 27 T cell receptor beta chains were all obtained from the same sample, sequenced in a study of a mutant IDH1 vaccine in newly diagnosed glioma. Assay used: immunoSEQ multiplex PCR; TCRdb lists only in-frame clones, some missing. The profile covers about 40,000 clones, with around 84% appearing a single time and 2% to 2.5% taken by the ten largest. Time point given: week 11, during vaccination. One vaccine dose held 300 ug of mutant IDH1 20-mer peptide and came with topical imiquimod. No cognate antigen is known for these TCRs. The material was PBMCs, obtained from a glioma patient whose treatment included an IDH1 peptide vaccine. All receptors come from a man aged 35-49 years with glioma.

This chain uses TRBV2 with TRBJ1-2, with a tentative D call TRBD1 (5 bases). CDR1 and CDR2 (germline): SNHLY, FYNNEI. CDR3 length: 12 amino acids. V lost 6 bases and J 1 base, leaving 6 bases between the germline ends. The CDR3: CASSRVNYGYTF. The CDR3 bases are TGTGCCAGCAGCAGGGTTAACTATGGCTACACCTTC. The whole variable domain, filled in from reference TRBV2 and TRBJ1-2, reads EPEVTQTPSHQVTQMGQEVILRCVPISNHLYFYWYRQILGQKVEFLVSFYNNEISEKSEIFDDQFSVERPDGSNFTLKIRSTKLEDSAMYFCASSRVNYGYTFGSGTRLTVV.

This clone was counted between two and nine times. This chain joins TRBV7-8 and TRBJ2-2; 9 positions agree with TRBD1. The germline V gene encodes CDR1 SGHVS and CDR2 FQNEAQ. V shed 4 bases, J shed 8 bases, and the junction held 11 bases outside the gene matches. The CDR3 covers 16 residues. The CDR3 DNA sequence: TGTGCCAGCAGCTCGTCCGGGACAGGGATTTCGGGGGAGCTGTTTTTT. Translated: CASSSSGTGISGELFF.

This clone was counted a few times. The chain joins TRBV7-2 to TRBJ1-1; D ambiguous. Germline values: CDR1 SGHTA, CDR2 FQGNSA. V shed 7 bases and J shed 1 base, with 13 bases lying between them. The CDR3 contains 14 residues. The CDR3 DNA is TGTGCCAGCACCCCTCGGGCCACGAACACTGAAGCTTTCTTT. This sequence encodes CASTPRATNTEAFF. The full variable domain, its missing parts supplied by reference TRBV7-2 and TRBJ1-1, is GAGVSQSPSNKVTEKGKDVELRCDPISGHTALYWYRQSLGQGLEFLIYFQGNSAPDKSGLPSDRFSAERTGGSVSTLTIQRTQQEDSAVYLCASTPRATNTEAFFGQGTRLTVV.

Written as DNA, the CDR3 is TGTGCCAGCAGCTCCGACAGCCATAGCAATCAGCCCCAGCATTTT. This codes for CASSSDSHSNQPQHF. The rearrangement links TRBV7-2 to TRBJ1-5; weak D call: TRBD1 (5 bases). Trimming removed 4 bases from V and 0 bases from J, with 10 bases in between. The CDR3 totals 15 residues. CDR1 is SGHTA, CDR2 FQGNSA, per germline.

The CDR3 nucleotides read TGTGCCAGCAGTTTGGGAGGGGGTCAGGGAGATACGCAGTATTTT. The encoded protein is CASSLGGGQGDTQYF. This chain links TRBV6-6 with TRBJ2-3; the D gene is possibly TRBD2 (7 bases). This CDR3 comprises 15 residues. The V gene's germline CDR1 is MNHNY and CDR2 SVGAGI (reference sequence). The V and J ends lost 4 bases and 5 bases respectively, with 16 bases between them.

The V gene is TRBV28, the J gene TRBJ2-6, with no clear D. The CDR3 is 14 amino acids. Germline V gene sequence: CDR1 MDHEN, CDR2 SYDVKM. The V end was cut by 10 bases, the J end by 0 bases, with 10 bases between. The CDR3 loop reads CATSLTSGANVLTF. The DNA of the CDR3 is TGTGCCACCTCACTAACCTCTGGGGCCAACGTCCTGACTTTC.

The chain links TRBV6-4 to TRBJ2-3, with D unresolved. Germline V gives CDR1 MRHNA, CDR2 SNTAGT. The V end lost 2 bases, the J end lost 2 bases, and 8 bases lay between the germline ends. This CDR3 is built from 14 residues. The CDR3 DNA is TGTGCCAGCAGTGACAGTGCGGCCACAGATACGCAGTATTTT. It specifies CASSDSAATDTQYF.

This clone was detected only a few times. This chain's CDR3 is CASSQLNRRYSGANVLTF. As DNA, the CDR3 is TGTGCCAGCAGCCAATTAAATCGACGGTACTCTGGGGCCAACGTCCTGACTTTC. This chain joins TRBV14 and TRBJ2-6; D gene ambiguous. The CDR3 covers 18 residues. Germline CDR1 SGHDN, CDR2 FVKESK. Between the trimmed V and J ends, which lost 2 bases and 0 bases, there was a span of 14 bases.

The chain has TRBV7-2 and TRBJ2-7, with D possibly matching TRBD1 (6 bases). CDR3 length: 14 residues. Germline-derived CDR1 and CDR2 are SGHTA and FQGNSA. Trimming shortened V by 6 bases and J by 5 bases, and 17 bases separated the two germline ends. CDR3 sequence (DNA): TGTGCCAGCAGTCGCGACGGGACAAGGAACGAGCAGTACTTC. It encodes CASSRDGTRNEQYF.

The chain links TRBV2 to TRBJ2-1, with 7 bases fitting TRBD1. Per the germline V gene, CDR1 is SNHLY and CDR2 is FYNNEI. V was pared by 9 bases and J by 4 bases, with 9 bases of the junction left unmatched. The CDR3 is 14 amino acids. As DNA, the CDR3 is TGTGCCAGTTTATACAGGGGTACGTACAATGAGCAGTTCTTC. It is translated as CASLYRGTYNEQFF.

This chain uses TRBV27 with TRBJ2-3, with D possibly being TRBD2 (5 bases). V was pared by 5 bases and J by 4 bases, with 25 bases between. The CDR3 contains 18 residues. Germline CDR1 is MNHEY and CDR2 is SMNVEV (reference sequence). The CDR3 DNA reads TGTGCCAGCAGTCCAACTTTCCCCACTAGGAGGTTCGCAGATACGCAGTATTTT. This encodes CASSPTFPTRRFADTQYF.

V and J are TRBV25-1 and TRBJ2-5, with 8 bases fitting TRBD2. The J call may be incorrect, as the DNA end agrees better with TRBJ2-7. The CDR3 length is 16 residues. Germline V gene sequence: CDR1 MGHDK, CDR2 SYGVNS. The CDR3 bases are TGTGCCAGCAGTGGGCTGATGAGCGGGAGAGGGCTCGAGCAGTACTTC. Translated: CASSGLMSGRGLEQYF.

This clone was found once. The chain carries TRBV5-1 and TRBJ2-3; the D gene is possibly TRBD2 (5 bases). Trimming took 3 bases from V and 0 from J, leaving 14 bases between them. Germline loops: CDR1 SGHRS, CDR2 YFSETQ. The CDR3 loop spans 16 amino acids. CDR3 amino acids: CASSSLEGPSTDTQYF. The CDR3 nucleotides read TGCGCCAGCAGCTCCCTAGAGGGCCCCAGCACAGATACGCAGTATTTT.

This clone was recorded only once. The chain employs TRBV7-2 and TRBJ2-1; 11 bases agree with TRBD2. Germline lookup yields CDR1 SGHTA and CDR2 FQGNSA. This CDR3 spans 15 amino acids. V shed 4 bases, J shed 6 bases, and the junction held 5 bases outside the gene matches. The CDR3 coding sequence is TGTGCCAGCAGCTCACTAGCGGGAGCTGGCAATGAGCAGTTCTTC. It encodes CASSSLAGAGNEQFF.

This clone was recorded once. V is TRBV5-4 and J is TRBJ2-1, with 8 bases lining up with TRBD2. Germline V lookup: CDR1 SGHNT, CDR2 YYREEE (reference sequence). With V trimmed by 3 bases and J by 5 bases, 10 bases remained unmatched. The CDR3 contains 16 residues. DNA of the CDR3: TGTGCCAGCAGCTCCTCCGGGGGGGCTATGAACAATGAGCAGTTCTTC. The encoded protein is CASSSSGGAMNNEQFF.

The chain links TRBV4-3 to TRBJ1-1; 8 bases are shared with TRBD1. The germline gives CDR1 LGHNA, CDR2 YSLEER. This CDR3 has 15 residues. With V trimmed by 4 bases and J by 1 base, 5 bases remained unmatched. The CDR3 sequence: CASSLDRGRNTEAFF. DNA of the CDR3: TGCGCCAGCAGCCTCGACAGGGGAAGGAACACTGAAGCTTTCTTT.

The chain has TRBV27 and TRBJ2-5, with 15 positions matching TRBD2. CDR1 and CDR2 from the germline V gene are MNHEY and SMNVEV (reference sequence). The CDR3 is 16 amino acids. With 5 bases clipped from V and 6 bases from J, the junction kept 7 bases outside the gene matches. The DNA for the CDR3 is TGTGCCAGCAGTCCCGGGACTAGCGGGAGGATCCAGACCCAGTACTTC. This sequence encodes CASSPGTSGRIQTQYF.

The chain joins TRBV5-5 to TRBJ2-4; TRBD2 agrees at 7 bases. Trimming at V came to 1 base and at J to 0 bases, leaving 4 bases not matched to a gene. This CDR3 is 16 amino acids long. In germline, CDR1 is SGHKS, CDR2 YYEKEE (reference sequence). DNA of the CDR3: TGTGCCAGCAGCTTGCATCCTAGCGGAGCCAAAAACATTCAGTACTTC. It codes for CASSLHPSGAKNIQYF.

This chain connects TRBV7-6 to TRBJ2-1, with D possibly matching TRBD2 (6 bases). Germline V gene data show CDR1 as SGHVS and CDR2 as FNYEAQ. The CDR3 loop spans 17 amino acids. V lost 1 base to trimming and J lost 3 bases, with 16 bases between them. CDR3 in amino acids: CASSLDGRVNVYNEQFF. The CDR3 DNA sequence: TGTGCCAGCAGCTTAGACGGGAGAGTCAACGTCTACAATGAGCAGTTCTTC.

J is TRBJ2-7 and V is TRBV9; no definite D call. Trimming stripped 4 bases from V and 0 bases from J, with 14 bases between. The CDR3 is made up of 15 amino acids. Germline-derived CDR1 and CDR2 are SGDLS and YYNGEE. The CDR3 region is CASSPRTRSSYEQYF. Here the CDR3 DNA reads TGTGCCAGCAGCCCCCGGACCAGAAGCTCCTACGAGCAGTACTTC. The full variable domain, in which reference TRBV9 and TRBJ2-7 provide the parts outside the CDR3, is DSGVTQTPKHLITATGQRVTLRCSPRSGDLSVYWYQQSLDQGLQFLIQYYNGEERAKGNILERFSAQQFPDLHSELNLSSLELGDSALYFCASSPRTRSSYEQYFGPGTRLTVT.

This chain joins TRBV27 and TRBJ2-7; D might be TRBD1 (5 bases). Deletions cut 5 bases from V and 5 bases from J, with 10 bases between. The CDR3 is 12 residues long. Germline CDR1 reads MNHEY; CDR2 reads SMNVEV (reference sequence). The CDR3 coding sequence is TGTGCCAGCAGTCAGGGTGGCAACGAGCAGTACTTC. Protein sequence: CASSQGGNEQYF.

This chain connects TRBV2 to TRBJ1-5; the match to TRBD1 covers 7 bases. Germline CDR1 SNHLY, CDR2 FYNNEI. This CDR3 is built from 15 residues. J lost 4 bases, V lost 10 bases, and 13 bases had no gene match. The CDR3 is CATRDSLIGNQPQHF. The CDR3, as DNA: TGTGCCACCCGGGACAGTCTAATAGGGAATCAGCCCCAGCATTTT.

The chain links TRBV5-1 to TRBJ2-1; D is uncertain. V was shortened by 0 bases and J by 12 bases, with 7 bases between the two germline ends. The germline gives CDR1 SGHRS, CDR2 YFSETQ. This CDR3 is 11 amino acids long. For the CDR3, the DNA is TGCGCCAGCAGCTTGGACGGGCGGCAGTTCTTC. Translation: CASSLDGRQFF.

This rearrangement joins TRBV5-1 to TRBJ2-7, with 11 bases matching TRBD2. The V and J ends lost 4 bases and 6 bases, in that order; junction bases with no gene match: 12. Germline V gene data show CDR1 as SGHRS and CDR2 as YFSETQ. The CDR3 totals 16 residues. The CDR3 coding sequence is TGCGCCAGCAGCGACTCACTAGCGGGAGTGATCCGCGAGCAGTACTTC. Its translation: CASSDSLAGVIREQYF. Based on the CDR3 plus reference TRBV5-1 and TRBJ2-7, the full variable domain is KAGVTQTPRYLIKTRGQQVTLSCSPISGHRSVSWYQQTPGQGLQFLFEYFSETQRNKGNFPGRFSGRQFSNSRSEMNVSTLELGDSALYLCASSDSLAGVIREQYFGPGTRLTVT.

The genes are TRBV27 and TRBJ1-2; 8 bases fit TRBD1. V shed 6 bases, J shed 7 bases, and the junction held 10 bases outside the gene matches. This CDR3 has 14 amino acids. Germline CDR1 and CDR2: MNHEY and SMNVEV (reference sequence). CDR3 in amino acids: CASSPTGVVRGYTF. CDR3 nucleotides: TGTGCCAGCAGCCCGACAGGGGTTGTTCGTGGCTACACCTTC.

The chain employs TRBV4-3 and TRBJ2-3; 10 nucleotides agree with TRBD2. The CDR3 is 16 amino acids. Germline V gene lookup returns CDR1 LGHNA and CDR2 YSLEER. Unmatched junction bases numbered 6, after V lost 2 bases and J lost 4 bases. The CDR3 DNA follows: TGCGCCAGCAGCCAAAGAGCGGGAGGGCCGGCAGATACGCAGTATTTT. Protein product: CASSQRAGGPADTQYF.

The V call is TRBV2, the J call TRBJ1-1, with TRBD1 matching 10 bases. Trimming removed 6 bases from V and 1 base from J; junction bases left unmatched: 8. Germline V gene sequence: CDR1 SNHLY, CDR2 FYNNEI. CDR3 length: 16 residues. The CDR3 region has the DNA TGTGCCAGCAGACCAGACAGGGGGCCGTGGAACACTGAAGCTTTCTTT. Its protein is CASRPDRGPWNTEAFF.